This TCR beta chain is drawn from a study of T cells in Graves' hyperthyroidism and ophthalmopathy. General study points: Appearing also in blood were most of the thyroid clonotypes expanded above 0.001. From stable hyperthyroidism, ophthalmopathy was set apart by a 13 V-J model.

Regions amplified from RNA transcripts were the TCR beta CDR3 regions. Carried out on the TCR CDR3, a first-round RT-PCR used the HTBI primer set. TCRdb redid the calling of the multiplex PCR reads with MiXCR, one entry per CDR3 protein. Seen here are about 570,000 distinct CDR3 sequences, 46% observed once, and the top ten hold around 17%. Per germline, CDR1 SGHRS and CDR2 YFSETQ. The germline V and J ends were trimmed by 0 bases and 4 bases, with 8 bases remaining between them. The length of the CDR3 is 15 residues. Uncontrolled infection, other autoimmune disease, pregnancy or lactation led to exclusion. This clonotype was observed many times. The antigen is unknown.

This chain connects TRBV5-1 to TRBJ1-6; no definite D call. The sequenced sample consisted of peripheral blood or thyroid tissue (not recorded which). This receptor was identified in an adult woman with Graves' disease, either hyperthyroidism or ophthalmopathy (not recorded which). The CDR3 DNA is TGCGCCAGCAGCTTGGTTTCGGGTTATAATTCACCCCTCCACTTT. Encoded protein: CASSLVSGYNSPLHF.